Below, 10 T cell receptor beta chains from the same sample are listed, as sequenced in a study of blood T cells in healthy people across ages. With a J-beta primer mix and a sample-barcoded 5' primer, a second PCR ran about 7 to 12 cycles. TCRdb independently ran MiXCR on the 5' RACE reads; one entry per CDR3 protein. Of about 620,000 distinct CDR3 sequences listed, under 25% were seen once; the top ten hold 3.5% to 4%. Source material: blood. These receptors were taken from a man between 65 and 85 years old in good health.

This clonotype was counted between two and nine times. The junction departs from germline at one end; a sequencing error may be responsible. This rearrangement joins TRBV10-3 to TRBJ1-5; 10 bases align to TRBD1. From germline, CDR1 is ENHRY and CDR2 SYGVKD. The CDR3 extends over 15 amino acids. The CDR3 loop reads CAISGQGATNQPHHF. The CDR3, as DNA: TGTGCCATCAGTGGACAGGGGGCGACCAATCAGCCCCATCATTTT.

The chain recombines TRBV14 with TRBJ2-1; perhaps TRBD1 as D (5 bases). The germline gives CDR1 SGHDN, CDR2 FVKESK. Trimming removed 0 bases from V and 5 bases from J, with 8 bases in between. The CDR3 runs 14 residues. CDR3 DNA sequence: TGTGCCAGCAGCCAAGATGACAGAGACAATGAGCAGTTCTTC. Residues: CASSQDDRDNEQFF.

The rearrangement links TRBV6-6 to TRBJ2-5, with D maybe TRBD2 (6 bases). Trimming pared 2 bases from V and 3 bases from J, leaving 10 bases between. CDR3 length: 14 residues. Germline CDR1 and CDR2: MNHNY and SVGAGI (reference sequence). The CDR3 DNA reads TGTGCCAGCAGTTACCACCCGGGGGAAGAGACCCAGTACTTC. Its translation: CASSYHPGEETQYF.

The rearrangement uses TRBV7-2 and TRBJ2-5, with 14 bases that match TRBD2. CDR3 size: 17 residues. Per germline, CDR1 SGHTA and CDR2 FQGNSA. Unmatched junction bases numbered 10, after V lost 7 bases and J lost 3 bases. CDR3 amino acids: CASNIPGLAGVEETQYF. The CDR3 region has the DNA TGTGCCAGCAATATCCCGGGACTAGCGGGAGTAGAAGAGACCCAGTACTTC.

This clonotype was picked up a small number of times. This rearrangement joins TRBV9 to TRBJ2-5; D not resolved. Trimming took off 0 bases at V and 5 bases at J, with 8 bases between the two ends. Per the germline V gene, CDR1 is SGDLS and CDR2 is YYNGEE. This CDR3 spans 13 amino acids. The CDR3 DNA sequence: TGTGCCAGCAGCGTAGACTTCATGGAGACCCAGTACTTC. Its translation: CASSVDFMETQYF.

This clonotype was detected ten times or more. The J gene is TRBJ2-2, the V gene TRBV7-9; D unclear. The CDR3 totals 16 residues. Per the germline V gene, CDR1 is SEHNR and CDR2 is FQNEAQ (reference sequence). Trimming took off 1 base at V and 3 bases at J, with 12 bases between the two ends. As DNA, the CDR3 is TGTGCCAGCAGCTTAGTCAAGCCCCTCGACACCGGGGAGCTGTTTTTT. Its translation is CASSLVKPLDTGELFF.

Only a few counts were recorded for this clonotype. V is TRBV20-1 and J is TRBJ1-4, with 7 bases lining up with TRBD1. V was clipped by 2 bases and J by 7 bases; unmatched bases: 10. Germline V gene sequence: CDR1 DFQATT, CDR2 SNEGSKA (reference sequence). This CDR3 spans 15 amino acids. CDR3 loop: CSARTGEIRPEKLFF. CDR3 nucleotides: TGCAGTGCTAGAACAGGGGAGATACGGCCTGAAAAACTGTTTTTT.

The chain carries TRBV4-3 and TRBJ2-2; the match to TRBD1 covers 8 bases. Germline V gene lookup returns CDR1 LGHNA and CDR2 YSLEER. This CDR3 region has 17 residues. With 0 bases clipped from V and 6 bases from J, the junction kept 9 bases outside the gene matches. DNA of the CDR3: TGCGCCAGCAGCCAAGATCTGCAGGGGGCATCTTCCGGGGAGCTGTTTTTT. Translating gives CASSQDLQGASSGELFF.

The table lists this clonotype with many counts. The V and J genes are TRBV6-2 or TRBV6-3 and TRBJ2-4, with unresolved D. V was clipped by 5 bases and J by 1 base, with 15 bases between them. Germline loops: CDR1 MNHEY, CDR2 SVGEGT. The CDR3 totals 16 residues. As DNA, the CDR3 is TGTGCCAGCAGTCCCCCAGGAGCCGGGGCCAAAAACATTCAGTACTTC. This encodes CASSPPGAGAKNIQYF.

The gene calls are TRBV6-2 or TRBV6-3 and TRBJ1-2, with 8 bases fitting TRBD1. The germline V gene has CDR1 MNHEY and CDR2 SVGEGT. This CDR3 comprises 15 residues. After removal of 5 bases from V and 2 bases from J, the junction contained 7 bases not matched to a gene. The CDR3 nucleotides are TGTGCCAGCAGTCTCAGGACAGGGAGGAACTATGGCTACACCTTC. This codes for CASSLRTGRNYGYTF.